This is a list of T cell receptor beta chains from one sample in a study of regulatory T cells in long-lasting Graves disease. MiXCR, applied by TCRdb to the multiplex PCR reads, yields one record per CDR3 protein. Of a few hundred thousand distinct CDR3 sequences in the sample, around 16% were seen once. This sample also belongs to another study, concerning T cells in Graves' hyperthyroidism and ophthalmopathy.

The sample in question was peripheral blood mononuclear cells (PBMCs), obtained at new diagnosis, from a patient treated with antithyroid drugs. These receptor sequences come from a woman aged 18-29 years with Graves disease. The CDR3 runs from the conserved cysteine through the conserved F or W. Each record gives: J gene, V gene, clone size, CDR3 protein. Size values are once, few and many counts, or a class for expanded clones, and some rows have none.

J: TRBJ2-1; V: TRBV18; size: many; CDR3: CASSPPADFRSSYNEQFF
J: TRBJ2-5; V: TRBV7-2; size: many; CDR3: CASSPSPQETQYF
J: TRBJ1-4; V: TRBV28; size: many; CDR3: CASTDDLGGRNEKLFF
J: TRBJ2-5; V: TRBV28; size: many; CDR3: CASSSPGQGGETQYF
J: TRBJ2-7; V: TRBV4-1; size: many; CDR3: CASSSVAGAGSVYEQYF
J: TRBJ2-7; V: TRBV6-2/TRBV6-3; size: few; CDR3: CASSLGVDSSYEQYF
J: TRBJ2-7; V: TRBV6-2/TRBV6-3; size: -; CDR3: CASRRLAGEWEQYF
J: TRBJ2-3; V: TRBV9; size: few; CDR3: CASSLSRGTTDTQYF
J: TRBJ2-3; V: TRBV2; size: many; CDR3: CASRSRTGSHTDTQYF
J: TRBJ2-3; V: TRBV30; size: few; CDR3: CAWANWNTDTQYF
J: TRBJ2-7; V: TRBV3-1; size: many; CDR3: CAARGTTYEQYF
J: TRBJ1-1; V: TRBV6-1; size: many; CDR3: CASRLRTGNTEAFF
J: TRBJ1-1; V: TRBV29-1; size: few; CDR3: CSAGGQGSTEAFF
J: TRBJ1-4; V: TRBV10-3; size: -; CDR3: CAISETRQGNEKLFF
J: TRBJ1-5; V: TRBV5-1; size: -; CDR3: CASRFRGRPQHF
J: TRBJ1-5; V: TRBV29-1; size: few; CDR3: CSAQTGLNQPQHF